A single sample is the source of the 20 T cell receptor beta chains below, sequenced in a study of Tregs in tolerant kidney transplant recipients. Assay: immunoSEQ multiplex PCR; the TCRdb copy retains only in-frame clones and omits some. The sample has about 33,000 clones. Source: CD8+ T cells from blood, taken before the transplant. These receptors were collected from a human donor who received a combined kidney and bone marrow transplant.

The CDR3 bases that were read are TGTGCCAGGGTTAGCGGGGGGGCATACAATGAG. It translates to CARVSGGAYNE. The complete CDR3 sequence is CARVSGGAYNEQFF. The rearrangement uses TRBV2 and TRBJ2-1; TRBD2 agrees at 11 bases. The CDR3 extends 3 residues past the end of the read, so its final part is completed from the germline J gene. The CDR3 is 14 amino acids. Germline V gene sequence: CDR1 SNHLY, CDR2 FYNNEI. After removal of 9 bases from V and 4 bases from J, the junction contained 5 bases not matched to a gene.

With respect to this clone: The read terminates 3 residues before the CDR3 end, so the remaining end is supplied by the germline J gene. V usage is TRBV19 and J usage is TRBJ1-1; 9 bases align to TRBD1. Germline CDR1 is LNHDA and CDR2 is SQIVND (reference sequence). This CDR3 region has 15 residues. The J segment lost 3 bases and the V segment lost 5 bases, leaving 7 bases of the junction unmatched. The CDR3 region is CASSVAGTGYTEAFF. The CDR3 bases that were read are TGTGCCAGTAGTGTGGCCGGGACAGGGTACACTGAA.

On this clone: The CDR3 extends 3 residues past the end of the read, so its final part is completed from the germline J gene. The genes are TRBV19 and TRBJ1-4; D unclear. The CDR3 is made up of 12 amino acids. The ends were cut back, 6 bases at V and 4 bases at J, with 6 bases in the middle. Per germline, CDR1 LNHDA and CDR2 SQIVND (reference sequence). This CDR3 is CASRQLNEKLFF. The sequenced CDR3 bases are TGTGCCAGTAGACAGCTTAATGAAAAA.

Turning to this clone: The read terminates 3 residues ahead of where the CDR3 ends, so the germline J gene completes it. The V gene is TRBV30, the J gene TRBJ2-5, with D unclear. Germline CDR1 reads GTSNPN; CDR2 reads SVGIG (reference sequence). There are 12 residues in the CDR3. The ends were cut back, 1 base at V and 3 bases at J, with 6 bases in the middle. The CDR3 region is CAWSGGKETQYF. CDR3 DNA, as far as it was read: TGTGCCTGGAGTGGCGGAAAAGAGACC.

A note on this clone: The CDR3 end is not reached by the read, which stops 3 residues before it; the germline J gene fills it in. The chain links TRBV12-3 or TRBV12-4 to TRBJ2-1, with 9 bases that match TRBD2. This CDR3 is 16 amino acids long. The V gene end was trimmed by 6 bases and the J gene end by 6 bases; junction bases not matched to a gene: 12. Incomplete CDR3 DNA: TGTGCCAGCAGCCTTAGCGGGGGAACGTTGATCAATGAG. It translates to CASSLSGGTLINE. The full CDR3 is CASSLSGGTLINEQFF.

As concerns this clone: The read gets to within 3 residues of the CDR3 end, and the germline J gene fills in the rest. The rearrangement links TRBV7-6 to TRBJ2-5, with D hard to call. Trimming stripped 5 bases from V and 0 bases from J, with 4 bases between. The germline gives CDR1 SGHVS, CDR2 FNYEAQ. The CDR3 covers 12 residues. The CDR3 region is CASSPYQETQYF. The part of the CDR3 DNA that was read is TGTGCCAGCAGCCCGTACCAAGAGACC.

Remarks on this clone: The CDR3 extends 3 residues past the end of the read, so its final part is completed from the germline J gene. The chain carries TRBV7-9 and TRBJ2-7; TRBD1 agrees at 8 bases. Germline lookup yields CDR1 SEHNR and CDR2 FQNEAQ (reference sequence). This CDR3 contains 15 residues. V dropped 2 bases and J dropped 3; count of bases not matched to a gene: 6. The chain's CDR3 is CASSLWQGAFYEQYF. The covered CDR3 bases are TGTGCCAGCAGCTTATGGCAGGGGGCTTTCTACGAG.

Concerning this clone: The read gets to within 3 residues of the CDR3 end, and the germline J gene fills in the rest. This chain uses TRBV6-2 or TRBV6-3 with TRBJ1-5; a weak D match, TRBD1 (5 bases). The V end was cut by 1 base, the J end by 7 bases, with 14 bases between. The CDR3 is made up of 15 amino acids. CDR1 and CDR2 from the germline V gene are MNHEY and SVGEGT. CDR3 DNA, as far as it was read: TGTGCCAGCAGTTACTACATGTGGGGGGGACAGCCC. It encodes CASSYYMWGGQP. The whole CDR3 protein reads CASSYYMWGGQPQHF.

Points on this clone: The CDR3 is cut off 3 residues early in the read; its end comes from the germline J gene. The rearrangement uses TRBV4-2 and TRBJ2-7; D may be TRBD1 (6 bases). V was trimmed by 0 bases and J by 0 bases, leaving 12 bases between them. The CDR3 runs to 16 residues. Germline V gene sequence: CDR1 LGHNA, CDR2 YNFKEQ. CDR3 DNA, as far as it was read: TGTGCCAGCAGCCAAGAAATAGGACAGCTCTCCTACGAG. Translated: CASSQEIGQLSYE. The full CDR3 is CASSQEIGQLSYEQYF.

About this clone: The CDR3 is cut off 3 residues early in the read; its end comes from the germline J gene. The V and J genes are TRBV7-9 and TRBJ1-1; D remains ambiguous. Germline loops: CDR1 SEHNR, CDR2 FQNEAQ (reference sequence). The CDR3 consists of 12 residues. V dropped 3 bases and J dropped 3 bases, with 5 bases sitting between them. The part of the CDR3 DNA that was read is TGTGCCAGCAGCTTTCTCGACACTGAA. Its protein product is CASSFLDTE. The CDR3 as a whole reads CASSFLDTEAFF.

As for this clone: The sequenced fragment ends 3 residues before the CDR3 boundary, so the rest is inferred from the germline J gene. The chain recombines TRBV7-9 with TRBJ1-4; D remains unclear. The V end was cut by 2 bases, the J end by 7 bases, with 5 bases between. Germline assignment: CDR1 SEHNR and CDR2 FQNEAQ (reference sequence). The CDR3 extends over 12 amino acids. The CDR3 protein is CASSLSGEKLFF. Partial CDR3 DNA: TGTGCCAGCAGCTTAAGCGGTGAAAAA.

A remark on this clone: Read sequence stops 3 residues before the CDR3 end, and the germline J gene provides the missing end. V is TRBV5-6 and J is TRBJ1-5, with a tentative D call TRBD1 (5 bases). CDR3 length: 15 amino acids. Germline CDR1 and CDR2: SGHDT and YYEEEE. V shed 2 bases and J shed 2 bases, with 11 bases lying between them. CDR3 sequence reads: CASSLGGVGNQPQHF. The DNA read from the CDR3 is TGTGCCAGCAGCTTAGGAGGGGTCGGCAATCAGCCC.

Considering frequency, this clone is medium-sized (0.01 to 0.1%). From the germline J gene comes the end of the CDR3, since the read stops 3 residues before it. The V and J genes are TRBV5-6 and TRBJ1-2, with D uncertain. Trimming cost V 6 bases and J 2 bases, with 14 bases left between them. The germline gives CDR1 SGHDT, CDR2 YYEEEE. This CDR3 is built from 14 residues. CDR3 in amino acids: CASTPRRQNYGYTF. Partial CDR3 DNA: TGTGCCAGCACCCCGAGGAGACAAAACTATGGC.

On this clone: The read gets to within 3 residues of the CDR3 end, and the germline J gene fills in the rest. The chain combines TRBV10-2 with TRBJ1-4; TRBD1 might be the D (6 bases). Trimming pared 2 bases from V and 0 bases from J, leaving 13 bases between. CDR3 size: 17 residues. Germline CDR1 is WSHSY and CDR2 is SAAADI. The part of the CDR3 DNA that was read is TGCGCCAGCAGTGAGCCGACCTCAGGGGCAACTAATGAAAAA. Amino acids: CASSEPTSGATNEK. The complete CDR3 protein is CASSEPTSGATNEKLFF.

As to this clone: Read coverage stops 3 residues before the CDR3 terminus; the germline J gene supplies the remainder. The rearrangement links TRBV5-5 to TRBJ2-1; 9 bases are shared with TRBD2. Looked up from germline, CDR1 is SGHKS and CDR2 is YYEKEE (reference sequence). The V gene end was trimmed by 0 bases and the J gene end by 4 bases; junction bases not matched to a gene: 2. The CDR3 has 15 residues. CDR3 sequence: CASSLASGVYNEQFF. CDR3 DNA, as far as it was read: TGTGCCAGCAGCTTGGCTAGCGGGGTTTACAATGAG.

Concerning this clone itself: The read comes to an end 3 residues before the CDR3 does, leaving the germline J gene to fill in the end. This rearrangement joins TRBV7-9 to TRBJ2-7, with D maybe TRBD1 (6 bases). This CDR3 region has 13 residues. The germline V gene encodes CDR1 SEHNR and CDR2 FQNEAQ (reference sequence). V lost 6 bases to trimming and J lost 2 bases, with 11 bases between them. This CDR3 is CASSLQGTYEQYF. The CDR3 bases that were read are TGTGCCAGCAGTCTCCAGGGGACCTACGAG.

About this clone: The read gets to within 3 residues of the CDR3 end, and the germline J gene fills in the rest. This rearrangement joins TRBV7-8 to TRBJ2-5; tentative D call: TRBD2 (5 bases). The V end was cut by 2 bases, the J end by 2 bases, with 9 bases between. The germline CDR1 and CDR2 sequences are SGHVS and FQNEAQ. This CDR3 comprises 14 residues. CDR3: CASSLLGVQETQYF. The covered CDR3 bases are TGTGCCAGCAGCTTACTCGGGGTTCAAGAGACC. Variable domain in full (rest from reference TRBV7-8 and TRBJ2-5): GAGVSQSPRYKVAKRGQDVALRCDPISGHVSLFWYQQALGQGPEFLTYFQNEAQLDKSGLPSDRFFAERPEGSVSTLKIQRTQQEDSAVYLCASSLLGVQETQYFGPGTRLLVL.

On this clone: The missing CDR3 end, 3 residues past where the read stops, is filled in from the germline J gene. This chain links TRBV11-2 with TRBJ2-7; D is possibly TRBD1 (7 bases). The V end lost 1 base, the J end lost 3 bases, and 13 bases lay between the germline ends. Germline lookup yields CDR1 SGHAT and CDR2 FQNNGV. The CDR3 runs to 15 residues. CDR3 bases read: TGTGCCAGCAGCTTAGGGCGGGACAGCGTCTACGAG. The encoded protein is CASSLGRDSVYE. The whole CDR3 is CASSLGRDSVYEQYF.

About this clone itself: The read falls 3 residues short of the CDR3 end, and the missing part is taken from the germline J gene. The chain is built from TRBV5-1 and TRBJ2-1; 10 bases align to TRBD2. This CDR3 is 17 amino acids long. V shed 1 base, J shed 3 bases, and the junction held 7 bases outside the gene matches. Germline V gives CDR1 SGHRS, CDR2 YFSETQ. The CDR3 DNA, read in part, is TGCGCCAGCAGCTTGACTAGCGGGACCAACCTCTACAATGAG. It translates to CASSLTSGTNLYNE. The CDR3 as a whole reads CASSLTSGTNLYNEQFF.

As concerns this clone: The CDR3 end is not reached by the read, which stops 3 residues before it; the germline J gene fills it in. This sequence joins TRBV5-1 and TRBJ1-1; D not resolved. Per germline, CDR1 SGHRS and CDR2 YFSETQ. With 3 bases removed from V and 0 bases from J, the gap between germline ends came to 9 bases. The length of the CDR3 is 14 residues. The CDR3 DNA, read in part, is TGCGCCAGCAGCTATGGCGGAATGAACACTGAA. Its translation: CASSYGGMNTE. Given in full, the CDR3 is CASSYGGMNTEAFF.